Following are 21 T cell receptor beta chains from one sample sequenced in a study of blood T cell repertoires in COVID-19. The assay was immunoSEQ multiplex PCR, and TCRdb's table has in-frame clones only and misses some. Seen here are 40,000 to 60,000 clones, 65% to 90% observed once, and the top ten hold less than 3%. Sample: peripheral blood. These receptors all come from a woman older than 75 with COVID-19, enrolled during active disease.

The CDR3 nucleotides read TGTGCCACCACGGGACAGGCCTTCAATGAGCAGTTCTTC. Its translation: CATTGQAFNEQFF. The chain links TRBV6-5 to TRBJ2-1, with 8 bases lining up with TRBD1. CDR1 is MNHEY, CDR2 SVGAGI, per germline. The CDR3 has 13 amino acids. The J segment lost 6 bases and the V segment lost 10 bases, leaving 8 bases of the junction unmatched.

This clone occurred once. The chain joins TRBV20-1 to TRBJ2-5; weak D call: TRBD2 (6 bases). Germline V gives CDR1 DFQATT, CDR2 SNEGSKA (reference sequence). The CDR3 totals 14 residues. V gave up 3 bases and J gave up 2 bases, with 13 bases separating them. CDR3 bases: TGCAGTGCTAGTAGGCGGGAAGGGCAAGAGACCCAGTACTTC. It translates to CSASRREGQETQYF.

The CDR3 spells CASSLVFLAGLGETQYF. Written as DNA, the CDR3 is TGTGCCAGCAGCTTGGTGTTTTTAGCGGGGCTGGGGGAGACCCAGTACTTC. V is TRBV5-6 and J is TRBJ2-5, with 8 bases aligning to TRBD2. The CDR3 is made up of 17 amino acids. Germline values: CDR1 SGHDT, CDR2 YYEEEE. The V gene end was trimmed by 0 bases and the J gene end by 5 bases; junction bases not matched to a gene: 12.

This clone was counted only a few times. The chain employs TRBV5-1 and TRBJ2-1; possible D gene TRBD2, 6 bases. The V end lost 0 bases, the J end lost 1 base, and 11 bases lay between the germline ends. Germline V gene data show CDR1 as SGHRS and CDR2 as YFSETQ. This CDR3 has 16 residues. The DNA for the CDR3 is TGCGCCAGCAGCTTGGGGGGCGGGATGTCCTACAATGAGCAGTTCTTC. Its translation: CASSLGGGMSYNEQFF.

V and J are TRBV6-5 and TRBJ2-7; D is unclear. CDR1 is MNHEY and CDR2 is SVGAGI in the germline V gene. V shed 8 bases and J shed 6 bases, with 17 bases lying between them. The length of the CDR3 is 13 residues. As DNA, the CDR3 is TGTGCCAGCCCCCGGGTGCCGGATAGCGAGCAGTACTTC. This translates into CASPRVPDSEQYF.

The chain couples TRBV6-1 to TRBJ2-5; TRBD1 agrees at 10 bases. The CDR3 totals 16 residues. The V segment lost 3 bases and the J segment 5 bases; nucleotides outside the gene matches: 9. From germline, CDR1 is MNHNS and CDR2 SASEGT. The CDR3 is CASSDDRGLSWETQYF. As DNA, the CDR3 is TGTGCCAGCAGTGACGACAGGGGGCTGTCTTGGGAGACCCAGTACTTC.

V and J are TRBV9 and TRBJ2-1; TRBD2 matches 10 bases. The CDR3 totals 16 residues. The ends lost 4 bases at V and 2 bases at J; junction bases unmatched: 6. From germline, CDR1 is SGDLS and CDR2 YYNGEE. DNA for the CDR3: TGTGCCAGCAGCTTAGGAAGCGGGGGGGCCTACAATGAGCAGTTCTTC. Translated: CASSLGSGGAYNEQFF.

This clone was counted a single time. The chain has TRBV28 and TRBJ2-5; possible D gene TRBD2, 6 bases. The germline V gene has CDR1 MDHEN and CDR2 SYDVKM. Trimming shortened V by 2 bases and J by 0 bases, and 13 bases separated the two germline ends. The CDR3 has 16 amino acids. The CDR3 sequence: CASSLIADGYQETQYF. The DNA for the CDR3 is TGTGCCAGCAGTTTAATAGCGGACGGGTACCAAGAGACCCAGTACTTC. The whole variable domain, filled in from reference TRBV28 and TRBJ2-5, reads DVKVTQSSRYLVKRTGEKVFLECVQDMDHENMFWYRQDPGLGLRLIYFSYDVKMKEKGDIPEGYSVSREKKERFSLILESASTNQTSMYLCASSLIADGYQETQYFGPGTRLLVL.

The V gene is TRBV19, the J gene TRBJ2-1; 8 bases fit TRBD1. Germline lookup yields CDR1 LNHDA and CDR2 SQIVND (reference sequence). Trimming took 5 bases from V and 5 from J; bases not matched to a gene: 14. This CDR3 has 17 amino acids. The chain's CDR3 is CASSFLPGRGHDNEQFF. CDR3 bases: TGTGCCAGTAGTTTTCTCCCCGGCAGGGGGCATGACAATGAGCAGTTCTTC.

This chain joins TRBV5-8 and TRBJ2-5; TRBD1 aligns across 12 bases. Germline CDR1 is SGHTS and CDR2 is YDEGEE. V shed 4 bases, J shed 5 bases, and the junction held 3 bases outside the gene matches. The CDR3 spans 14 residues. The CDR3 sequence: CASSGTGGHETQYF. Written as DNA, the CDR3 is TGTGCCAGCAGCGGGACAGGGGGCCATGAGACCCAGTACTTC.

The chain recombines TRBV9 with TRBJ2-5; 12 positions agree with TRBD2. The CDR3 has 17 amino acids. V was clipped by 4 bases and J by 1 base; unmatched bases: 8. Germline assignment: CDR1 SGDLS and CDR2 YYNGEE. For the CDR3, the DNA is TGTGCCAGCAGCCCAGCCCCGGGACTAGCGGGCCAAGAGACCCAGTACTTC. Amino acids: CASSPAPGLAGQETQYF.

The gene calls are TRBV21-1 and TRBJ2-7; TRBD1 is the table's D call, not checked against the DNA. TRBV21-1 is a pseudogene locus. The CDR3 length is 16 residues. CDR3 bases: TGTGCCAGCAGCAGCAAGGGGGCGGGGAGCTCCTACGAGCAGTACTTC. Amino acid sequence: CASSSKGAGSSYEQYF.

The chain combines TRBV6-5 with TRBJ1-2, with no clear D. Trimming shortened V by 5 bases and J by 2 bases, and 12 bases separated the two germline ends. The CDR3 extends over 14 amino acids. The germline V gene has CDR1 MNHEY and CDR2 SVGAGI. The CDR3 DNA reads as TGTGCCAGCAGTCCAGACGCGGGCAACTATGGCTACACCTTC. Its translation is CASSPDAGNYGYTF.

The genes are TRBV29-1 and TRBJ1-2; D call uncertain. This CDR3 region has 13 residues. V dropped 3 bases and J dropped 8 bases, with 16 bases sitting between them. Germline values: CDR1 SQVTM, CDR2 ANQGSEA. CDR3 nucleotides: TGCAGCGTTGATGTACATGGAGTGCCGGGCTACACCTTC. Its translation: CSVDVHGVPGYTF.

This sequence joins TRBV6-5 and TRBJ1-3; TRBD1 agrees at 7 bases. Germline CDR1 and CDR2: MNHEY and SVGAGI. The CDR3 spans 12 residues. The J segment lost 7 bases and the V segment lost 6 bases, leaving 3 bases of the junction unmatched. The CDR3 loop is CASRAGGNTIYF. The CDR3 DNA sequence: TGTGCCAGCAGGGCAGGGGGGAACACCATATATTTT.

The chain couples TRBV5-1 to TRBJ2-3; a possible D gene is TRBD1 (5 bases). Per the germline V gene, CDR1 is SGHRS and CDR2 is YFSETQ. V shed 1 base and J shed 0 bases, with 9 bases lying between them. The CDR3 runs to 15 residues. CDR3 loop: CASSLPQGSTDTQYF. The DNA for the CDR3 is TGCGCCAGCAGCTTGCCCCAGGGTAGCACAGATACGCAGTATTTT.

This chain uses TRBV3-1 (or the pseudogene TRBV3-2) with TRBJ1-4, with 9 bases identical to TRBD1. The CDR3 is made up of 16 amino acids. V dropped 7 bases and J dropped 2; count of bases not matched to a gene: 8. Germline V gene sequence: CDR1 LGHDT, CDR2 YNNKEL (reference sequence). This CDR3 reads CASKPGQGITNEKLFF. The CDR3 bases are TGTGCCAGCAAACCGGGACAGGGCATTACTAATGAAAAACTGTTTTTT.

The chain recombines TRBV11-2 with TRBJ2-7; TRBD2 matches 7 bases. The CDR3 is 14 residues long. CDR1 SGHAT and CDR2 FQNNGV come from the germline V gene. Losses at the gene ends were 6 bases for V and 2 bases for J; bases not matched to a gene: 7. In DNA form, the CDR3 reads TGTGCCAGCAGGCCCTTTGGGGGGGCCTACGAGCAGTACTTC. Protein sequence: CASRPFGGAYEQYF.

V and J are TRBV5-1 and TRBJ1-2; 7 nucleotides agree with TRBD1. This CDR3 region has 12 residues. V lost 3 bases to trimming and J lost 7 bases; unmatched junction nucleotides: 3. CDR1 is SGHRS and CDR2 is YFSETQ in the germline V gene. The CDR3 here is CASSYRGSGYTF. CDR3 DNA: TGCGCCAGCAGCTACAGGGGAAGTGGCTACACCTTC.

V and J are TRBV29-1 and TRBJ2-1; 11 bases are shared with TRBD1. Per the germline V gene, CDR1 is SQVTM and CDR2 is ANQGSEA. The ends lost 7 bases at V and 4 bases at J; junction bases unmatched: 3. The CDR3 is 13 residues long. CDR3 protein: CSAGTGGYNEQFF. In DNA, the CDR3 is TGCAGCGCCGGGACAGGGGGGTACAATGAGCAGTTCTTC.

The gene calls are TRBV24-1 and TRBJ2-3; D is ambiguous. CDR1 KGHDR and CDR2 SFDVKD come from the germline V gene. The CDR3 is 12 amino acids. V lost 4 bases, J lost 6 bases, and 7 bases lay in between. CDR3 coding DNA: TGTGCCACCAGTGAGCAGGCCGATACGCAGTATTTT. Translating gives CATSEQADTQYF.